These 20 T cell receptor beta chains were sequenced from one sample in a study of neurological immune-mediated disorders. TCRdb used MiXCR to reprocess the 5' RACE reads, holding one entry per CDR3 protein. The sample contains about 35,000 distinct CDR3 sequences, 3% to 4% of which appear only once. Specimen: PBMCs. Source of these receptors: a young man with multiple sclerosis.

This clonotype came up many times. This chain connects TRBV7-2 to TRBJ2-3, with D hard to call. Germline V lookup: CDR1 SGHTA, CDR2 FQGNSA. The CDR3 spans 14 residues. V gave up 10 bases and J gave up 2 bases, with 16 bases separating them. The CDR3 reads CAKVGTYNTDTQYF. Here the CDR3 DNA reads TGTGCCAAAGTTGGTACCTACAACACAGATACGCAGTATTTT.

This clonotype was counted ten times or more. The chain carries TRBV3-1 and TRBJ1-1, with TRBD1 as a possible D gene (5 bases). CDR1 and CDR2 (germline): LGHDT, YNNKEL (reference sequence). The CDR3 is made up of 13 amino acids. Trimming took off 1 base at V and 6 bases at J, with 9 bases between the two ends. CDR3 DNA sequence: TGTGCCAGCAGCCAAGCAGGGAAGGCTGAAGCTTTCTTT. Its translation is CASSQAGKAEAFF.

This clonotype counts as medium-sized (0.01 to 0.1%). This sequence joins TRBV20-1 and TRBJ2-4, with D maybe TRBD1 (6 bases). The CDR3 runs to 13 residues. CDR1 is DFQATT, CDR2 SNEGSKA, per germline (reference sequence). The V and J ends lost 6 bases and 6 bases respectively, with 15 bases between them. As DNA, the CDR3 is TGCAGTGCCCGGGACAAGGACAGAAACATTCAGTACTTC. Encoded protein: CSARDKDRNIQYF.

In its sample, this clonotype was seen a few times. This sequence may be a read error, since a much larger clone differs from it by one base. This chain links TRBV5-1 with TRBJ2-1, with D possibly TRBD1 on 6 matching bases. The CDR3 totals 15 residues. The V end was cut by 0 bases, the J end by 1 base, with 8 bases between. Germline-derived CDR1 and CDR2 are SGHRS and YFSETQ. Here the CDR3 DNA reads TGCGCCAGCAGCTTGGAGGACAGATCCTACAATGAGCAGTTCTTC. As protein: CASSLEDRSYNEQFF.

This clonotype has a count of ten or more. The V and J genes are TRBV6-2 or TRBV6-3 and TRBJ1-1, with D unclear. The CDR3 contains 13 residues. Per germline, CDR1 MNHEY and CDR2 SVGEGT. V dropped 11 bases and J dropped 3 bases, with 16 bases sitting between them. CDR3 region: CAVKAGWDTEAFF. The CDR3 coding sequence is TGTGCCGTTAAGGCAGGATGGGACACTGAAGCTTTCTTT.

There are many counts of this clonotype. The genes are TRBV3-1 and TRBJ2-7, with a possible D match to TRBD2 (6 bases). Germline CDR1 reads LGHDT; CDR2 reads YNNKEL (reference sequence). CDR3 length: 13 residues. The V end lost 1 base, the J end lost 6 bases, and 10 bases lay between the germline ends. The CDR3: CASSQVMEGEQYF. DNA of the CDR3: TGTGCCAGCAGCCAAGTAATGGAGGGCGAGCAGTACTTC.

This clonotype was observed many times. The chain uses TRBV29-1 and TRBJ2-3, with unresolved D. The germline V gene has CDR1 SQVTM and CDR2 ANQGSEA. Trimming left V 4 bases short and J 0 bases short, with 14 bases between. This CDR3 has 15 amino acids. CDR3: CSVVQTPLSTDTQYF. The DNA of the CDR3 is TGCAGCGTTGTACAGACTCCACTTAGCACAGATACGCAGTATTTT.

At least ten counts were recorded for this clonotype. This chain joins TRBV5-1 and TRBJ2-1, with TRBD2 matching 7 bases. Germline values: CDR1 SGHRS, CDR2 YFSETQ. V shed 2 bases, J shed 9 bases, and the junction held 5 bases outside the gene matches. The CDR3 consists of 13 residues. CDR3 region: CASSFNSGGEQFF. CDR3 DNA sequence: TGCGCCAGCAGCTTCAATTCGGGGGGTGAGCAGTTCTTC. The complete variable domain, with remaining parts taken from reference TRBV5-1 and TRBJ2-1, reads KAGVTQTPRYLIKTRGQQVTLSCSPISGHRSVSWYQQTPGQGLQFLFEYFSETQRNKGNFPGRFSGRQFSNSRSEMNVSTLELGDSALYLCASSFNSGGEQFFGPGTRLTVL.

This clonotype was detected many times. This chain connects TRBV20-1 to TRBJ2-7, with D perhaps matching TRBD1 or TRBD2 (5 bases each). This CDR3 is built from 12 residues. With 3 bases removed from V and 4 bases from J, the gap between germline ends came to 10 bases. Germline CDR1 and CDR2: DFQATT and SNEGSKA (reference sequence). CDR3 sequence reads: CSAREGEYEQYF. CDR3 bases: TGCAGTGCTAGGGAAGGGGAGTACGAGCAGTACTTC.

In its sample, this clonotype was seen many times. The chain couples TRBV29-1 to TRBJ2-3; the D is unclear. V lost 4 bases and J 6 bases, leaving 20 bases between the germline ends. Germline values: CDR1 SQVTM, CDR2 ANQGSEA. CDR3 size: 15 residues. CDR3 protein: CSVAISRRPADTQYF. As DNA, the CDR3 is TGCAGCGTTGCTATTTCTAGGCGGCCGGCGGATACGCAGTATTTT.

The V call is TRBV20-1, the J call TRBJ1-6; D gene uncertain. Germline CDR1 is DFQATT and CDR2 is SNEGSKA (reference sequence). This CDR3 spans 15 amino acids. Trimming left V 2 bases short and J 3 bases short, with 11 bases between. The DNA of the CDR3 is TGCAGTGCTAGACATTCCGGAGGCTATAATTCACCCCTCCACTTT. Residues: CSARHSGGYNSPLHF.

This clonotype has only a few counts. The chain links TRBV7-8 to TRBJ2-5; no clear D gene. This CDR3 contains 14 residues. From germline, CDR1 is SGHVS and CDR2 FQNEAQ. Trimming shortened V by 3 bases and J by 2 bases, and 10 bases separated the two germline ends. CDR3 DNA sequence: TGTGCCAGCAGCTTGTTGCACATTCAAGAGACCCAGTACTTC. This translates into CASSLLHIQETQYF.

At least ten counts were recorded for this clonotype. The chain has TRBV18 and TRBJ2-5, with 10 bases identical to TRBD2. The CDR3 is 15 amino acids. CDR1 is KGHSH and CDR2 is LQKENI in the germline V gene. V lost 3 bases, J lost 1 base, and 2 bases stayed unmatched. The CDR3 is CASSPSSGGQETQYF. The CDR3 nucleotides read TGTGCCAGCTCACCTTCTAGCGGGGGCCAAGAGACCCAGTACTTC. Full variable domain (rest looked up from reference TRBV18 and TRBJ2-5): NAGVMQNPRHLVRRRGQEARLRCSPMKGHSHVYWYRQLPEEGLKFMVYLQKENIIDESGMPKERFSAEFPKEGPSILRIQQVVRGDSAAYFCASSPSSGGQETQYFGPGTRLLVL.

This clonotype came up many times. This chain links TRBV7-2 with TRBJ2-1; 14 bases fit TRBD2. V shed 4 bases, J shed 4 bases, and the junction held 12 bases outside the gene matches. The CDR3 has 19 amino acids. Germline CDR1 SGHTA, CDR2 FQGNSA. The CDR3 loop is CASSSPTSGGATPYNEQFF. CDR3 bases: TGTGCCAGCAGCTCACCGACTAGCGGGGGGGCGACCCCTTACAATGAGCAGTTCTTC.

The sample holds many counts of this clonotype. The gene calls are TRBV7-2 and TRBJ2-7, with D possibly being TRBD2 (6 bases). This CDR3 region has 13 residues. Germline V lookup: CDR1 SGHTA, CDR2 FQGNSA. The V gene lost 3 bases and the J gene lost 0 bases, with 6 bases spanning the gap. This CDR3 is CASSFGGSYEQYF. The CDR3 region has the DNA TGTGCCAGCAGCTTCGGGGGCTCCTACGAGCAGTACTTC.

This clonotype was counted ten times or more. CDR3 protein: CASSLAGKAGIDTQYF. The CDR3 DNA is TGTGCCAGCAGCTTAGCGGGCAAAGCGGGGATAGATACGCAGTATTTT. The chain employs TRBV7-9 and TRBJ2-3; TRBD2 matches 7 bases. In germline, CDR1 is SEHNR, CDR2 FQNEAQ (reference sequence). There are 16 residues in the CDR3. The trim removed 0 bases at V and 5 bases at J, leaving 8 bases unmatched.

This clonotype was seen ten or more times. The chain combines TRBV3-1 with TRBJ2-5; maybe TRBD2 (5 bases). This CDR3 comprises 13 residues. The germline V and J ends were trimmed by 5 bases and 4 bases, with 11 bases remaining between them. Looked up from germline, CDR1 is LGHDT and CDR2 is YNNKEL (reference sequence). CDR3 sequence reads: CASSSTSLETQYF. The CDR3, as DNA: TGTGCCAGCAGCTCCACTAGTCTAGAGACCCAGTACTTC.

This clonotype was seen many times. The gene calls are TRBV5-1 and TRBJ2-7; the D gene is possibly TRBD1 (6 bases). Trimming removed 2 bases at V and 6 bases at J, with 15 bases between. In germline, CDR1 is SGHRS, CDR2 YFSETQ. The CDR3 is 14 residues long. CDR3: CASSFQDSPLEQYF. The CDR3 region has the DNA TGCGCCAGCAGCTTTCAGGACAGTCCTCTCGAGCAGTACTTC.

This clonotype showed up many times. The gene calls are TRBV24-1 and TRBJ2-2; perhaps TRBD2 as D (5 bases). The length of the CDR3 is 15 residues. Trimming took 0 bases from V and 3 from J, leaving 7 bases between them. Germline V gives CDR1 KGHDR, CDR2 SFDVKD. The CDR3 loop is CATSDLGLDTGELFF. CDR3 in DNA: TGTGCCACCAGTGATTTGGGACTGGACACCGGGGAGCTGTTTTTT.

This clonotype was seen ten or more times. V usage is TRBV20-1 and J usage is TRBJ2-5, with TRBD1 identical over 7 bases. This CDR3 has 12 residues. The J segment lost 4 bases and the V segment lost 6 bases, leaving 5 bases of the junction unmatched. Germline CDR1 is DFQATT and CDR2 is SNEGSKA (reference sequence). The CDR3: CSAPTGRETQYF. Written as DNA, the CDR3 is TGCAGTGCCCCGACAGGGCGAGAGACCCAGTACTTC.